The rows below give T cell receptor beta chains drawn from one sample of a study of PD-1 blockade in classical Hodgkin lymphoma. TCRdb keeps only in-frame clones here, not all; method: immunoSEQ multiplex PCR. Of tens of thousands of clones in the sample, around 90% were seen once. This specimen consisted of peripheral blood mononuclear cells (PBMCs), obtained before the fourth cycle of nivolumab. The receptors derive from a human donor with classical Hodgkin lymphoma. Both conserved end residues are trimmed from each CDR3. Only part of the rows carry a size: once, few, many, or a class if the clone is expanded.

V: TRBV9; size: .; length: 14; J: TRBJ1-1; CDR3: ASSVGAGGRNTEAF
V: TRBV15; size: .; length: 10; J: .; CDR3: ATSGSMYEQY
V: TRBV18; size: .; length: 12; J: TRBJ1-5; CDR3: ASSRRDENQPQH
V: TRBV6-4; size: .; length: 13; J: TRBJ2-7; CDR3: ATSRTSSSSYEQY
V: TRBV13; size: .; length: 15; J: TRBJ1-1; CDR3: ASSLSGLLRPNTEAF
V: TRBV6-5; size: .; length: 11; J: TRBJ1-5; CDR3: ASSRGHNQPQH
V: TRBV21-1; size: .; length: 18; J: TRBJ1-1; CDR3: ASSKAGQPDTKFYIGSAF
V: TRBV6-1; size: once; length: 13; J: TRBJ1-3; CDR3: ASSEGSWGWGTIY
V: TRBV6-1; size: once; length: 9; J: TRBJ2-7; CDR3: ACAVRYEQY
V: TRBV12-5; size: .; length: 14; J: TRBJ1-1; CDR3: ASGLARGRVSTEAF
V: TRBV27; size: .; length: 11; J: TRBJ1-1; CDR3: ASSFKVWAEAF
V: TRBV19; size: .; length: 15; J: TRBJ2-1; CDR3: ASSPIYGGSSYNEQF
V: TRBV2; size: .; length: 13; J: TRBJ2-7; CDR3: ASSVPRTSGTGQY
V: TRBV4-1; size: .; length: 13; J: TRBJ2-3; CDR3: ASSHYSGRGDTQY
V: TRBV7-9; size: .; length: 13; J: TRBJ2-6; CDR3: ASSLGNAGANVLT
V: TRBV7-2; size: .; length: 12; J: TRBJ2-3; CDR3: ASSPMDKRDTQY
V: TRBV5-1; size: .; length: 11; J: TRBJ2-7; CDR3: ASSFRGSDEQY
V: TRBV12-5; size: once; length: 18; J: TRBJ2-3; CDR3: ASGLPTLTGGDGMADTQY
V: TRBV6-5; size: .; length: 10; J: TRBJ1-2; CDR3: ASSPGVFGYT
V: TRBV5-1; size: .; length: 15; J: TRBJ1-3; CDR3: ASSGTGSRRSGNTIY
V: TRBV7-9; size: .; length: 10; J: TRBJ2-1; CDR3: ASSLADNEQF
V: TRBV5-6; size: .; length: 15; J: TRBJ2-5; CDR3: ASSSGLAGARGETQY
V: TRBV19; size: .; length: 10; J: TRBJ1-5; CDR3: ATNRGNQPQH
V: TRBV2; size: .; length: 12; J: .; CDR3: ASSDRVGSYEQY
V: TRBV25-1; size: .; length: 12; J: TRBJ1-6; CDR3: ASKGSRDNSPLH
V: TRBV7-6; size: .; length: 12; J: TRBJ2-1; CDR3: ASSFSSPTGRQF
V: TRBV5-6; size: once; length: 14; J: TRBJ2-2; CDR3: ASSLAPGQRTGELF
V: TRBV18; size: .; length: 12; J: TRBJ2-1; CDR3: ASSPVGPYNEQF
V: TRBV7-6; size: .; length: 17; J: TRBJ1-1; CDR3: ASSQPLSRDRVLNTEAF
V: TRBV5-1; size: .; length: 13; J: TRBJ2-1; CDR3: ASSLEGGSYNEQF
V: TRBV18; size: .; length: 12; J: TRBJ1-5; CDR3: ASHPGYSNQPQH
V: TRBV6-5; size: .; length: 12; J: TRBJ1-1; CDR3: ASSSRTLLPEAF
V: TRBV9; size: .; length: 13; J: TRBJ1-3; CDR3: ASSVGTGSRNTIY
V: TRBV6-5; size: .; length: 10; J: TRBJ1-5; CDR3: ASSQGNQPQH
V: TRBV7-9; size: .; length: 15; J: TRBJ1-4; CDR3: ASSAMGWGATNEKLF
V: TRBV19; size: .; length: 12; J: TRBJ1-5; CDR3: ASSVGRLDQPQH
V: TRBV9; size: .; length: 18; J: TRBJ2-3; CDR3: ASSVASQTRTSGSYDTQY
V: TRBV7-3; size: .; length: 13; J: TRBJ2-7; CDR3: ASSPSGASSYEQY
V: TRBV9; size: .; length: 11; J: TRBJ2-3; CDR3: ASSVGTTDTQY
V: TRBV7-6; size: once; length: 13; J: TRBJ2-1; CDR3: ASSPAGSRENEQF
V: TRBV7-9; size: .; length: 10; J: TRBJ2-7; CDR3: ASSLGTYEQY
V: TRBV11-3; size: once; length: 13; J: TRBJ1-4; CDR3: ASSPSRGHNEKLF
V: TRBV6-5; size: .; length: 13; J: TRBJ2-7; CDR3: ASSYSNRGTYEQY
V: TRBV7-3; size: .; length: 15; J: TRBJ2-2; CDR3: ASSLKLWGQDTGELF
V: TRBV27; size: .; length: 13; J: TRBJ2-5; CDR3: ASSHLNRGQETQY
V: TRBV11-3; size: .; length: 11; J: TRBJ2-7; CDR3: ASSLHVVYEQY
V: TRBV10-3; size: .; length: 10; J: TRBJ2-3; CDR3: AIRILGGTQY
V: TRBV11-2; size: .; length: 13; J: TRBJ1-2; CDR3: ASSSPTGVFVGYT
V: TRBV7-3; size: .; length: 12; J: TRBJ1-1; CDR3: ASSLESRGTEAF
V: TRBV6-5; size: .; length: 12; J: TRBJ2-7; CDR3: ASSYSMGGYEQY
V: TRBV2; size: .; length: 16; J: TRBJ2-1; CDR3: ASRFRLPGTSGPNEQF
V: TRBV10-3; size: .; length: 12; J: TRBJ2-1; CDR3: ATDQAGAYNEQF
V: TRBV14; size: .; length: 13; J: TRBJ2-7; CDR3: ASSDTSERGYEQY
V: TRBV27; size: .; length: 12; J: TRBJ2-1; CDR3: ASSLIWDDNEQF
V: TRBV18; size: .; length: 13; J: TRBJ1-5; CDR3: ASSYHGAVGQPQH
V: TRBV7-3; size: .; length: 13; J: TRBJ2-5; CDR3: ASSLKGGSQETQY
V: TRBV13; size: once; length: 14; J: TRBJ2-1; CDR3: ASSLRLASSYNEQF
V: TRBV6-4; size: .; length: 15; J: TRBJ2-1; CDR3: ASSVRQGLNSYNEQF
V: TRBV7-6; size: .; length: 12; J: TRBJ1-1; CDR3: ASSLGSLNTEAF